The entry below describes one T cell receptor beta chain. Per the original methods: Estimation of nucleated cell counts relied on the amplification of reference gene primers. Generated by immunoSEQ multiplex PCR, the TCRdb table keeps only in-frame clones and is missing some. D and trimming were read from the DNA, whereas the V and J calls and clone size are those reported in that table. The sample holds roughly 200,000 clones, around 90% seen once. The CDR3 consists of 13 residues. Trimming at V came to 9 bases and at J to 5 bases, leaving 3 bases not matched to a gene. From germline, CDR1 is KGHDR and CDR2 SFDVKD. The entry originates in a study of blood T cell repertoires in COVID-19. On the study more broadly: COVID-19 samples from acute and convalescent phases originated in the United States, Italy and Spain. T cells, B-cell-depleted T cells, or PBMCs supplied cDNA or gDNA.

The chain couples TRBV24-1 to TRBJ2-2, with TRBD1 matching 9 bases. Sample: peripheral blood. The sequence was obtained from a man between 60 and 75 years old with acute or convalescent COVID-19. This chain's CDR3 is CATGTGYTGELFF. CDR3 coding DNA: TGTGCCACCGGGACAGGGTATACCGGGGAGCTGTTTTTT.